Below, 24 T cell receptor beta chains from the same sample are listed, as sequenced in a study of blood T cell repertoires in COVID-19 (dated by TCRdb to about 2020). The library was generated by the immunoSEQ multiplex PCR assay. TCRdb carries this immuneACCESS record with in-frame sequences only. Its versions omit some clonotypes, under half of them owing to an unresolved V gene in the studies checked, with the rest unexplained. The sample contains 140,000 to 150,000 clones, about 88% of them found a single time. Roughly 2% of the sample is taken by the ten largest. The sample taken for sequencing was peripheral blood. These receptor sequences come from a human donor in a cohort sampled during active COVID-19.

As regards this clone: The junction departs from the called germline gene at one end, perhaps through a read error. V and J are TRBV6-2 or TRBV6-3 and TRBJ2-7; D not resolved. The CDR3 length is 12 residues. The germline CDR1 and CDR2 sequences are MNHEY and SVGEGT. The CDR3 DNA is TGTGCCAGCAGCTACTCTACACACGAGCAGTACTTC. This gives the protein CASSYSTHEQYF.

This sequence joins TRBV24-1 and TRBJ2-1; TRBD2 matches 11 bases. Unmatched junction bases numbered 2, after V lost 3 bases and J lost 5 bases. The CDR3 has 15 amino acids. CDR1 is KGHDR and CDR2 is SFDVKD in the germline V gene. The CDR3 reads CATSDLGLADNEQFF. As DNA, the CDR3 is TGTGCCACCAGTGATCTGGGACTAGCGGACAATGAGCAGTTCTTC.

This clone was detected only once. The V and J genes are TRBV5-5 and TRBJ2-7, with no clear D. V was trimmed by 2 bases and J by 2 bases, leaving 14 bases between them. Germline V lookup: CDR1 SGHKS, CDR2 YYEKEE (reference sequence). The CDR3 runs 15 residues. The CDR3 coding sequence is TGTGCCAGCAGCTTCCTAGACTCCCCCACCTACGAGCAGTACTTC. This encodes CASSFLDSPTYEQYF.

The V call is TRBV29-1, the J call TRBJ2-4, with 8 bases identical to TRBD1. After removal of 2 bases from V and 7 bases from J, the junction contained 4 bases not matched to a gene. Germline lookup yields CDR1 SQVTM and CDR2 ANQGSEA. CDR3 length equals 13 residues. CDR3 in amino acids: CSVERTGSNIQYF. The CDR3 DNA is TGCAGCGTTGAACGGACAGGGTCGAACATTCAGTACTTC. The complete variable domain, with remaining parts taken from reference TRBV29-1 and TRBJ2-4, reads SAVISQKPSRDICQRGTSLTIQCQVDSQVTMMFWYRQQPGQSLTLIATANQGSEATYESGFVIDKFPISRPNLTFSTLTVSNMSPEDSSIYLCSVERTGSNIQYFGAGTRLSVL.

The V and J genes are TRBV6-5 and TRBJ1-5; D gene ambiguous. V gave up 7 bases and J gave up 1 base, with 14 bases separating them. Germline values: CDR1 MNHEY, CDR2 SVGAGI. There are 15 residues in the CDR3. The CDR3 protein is CASTTLRVSNQPQHF. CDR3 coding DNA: TGTGCCAGCACCACGCTGAGGGTAAGCAATCAGCCCCAGCATTTT.

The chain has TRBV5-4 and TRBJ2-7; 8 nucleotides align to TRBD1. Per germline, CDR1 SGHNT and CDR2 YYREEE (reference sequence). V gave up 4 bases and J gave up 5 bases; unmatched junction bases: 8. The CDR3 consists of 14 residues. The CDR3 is CASSPWDRMDEQYF. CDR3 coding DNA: TGTGCCAGCAGCCCCTGGGACAGGATGGACGAGCAGTACTTC.

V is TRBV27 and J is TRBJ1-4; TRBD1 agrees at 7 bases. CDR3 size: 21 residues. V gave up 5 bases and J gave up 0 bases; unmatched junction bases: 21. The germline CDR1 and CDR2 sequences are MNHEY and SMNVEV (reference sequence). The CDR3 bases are TGTGCCAGCAGTCCCCACGCCCTGACAGGGACCGTTTTTTCAACTAATGAAAAACTGTTTTTT. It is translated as CASSPHALTGTVFSTNEKLFF.

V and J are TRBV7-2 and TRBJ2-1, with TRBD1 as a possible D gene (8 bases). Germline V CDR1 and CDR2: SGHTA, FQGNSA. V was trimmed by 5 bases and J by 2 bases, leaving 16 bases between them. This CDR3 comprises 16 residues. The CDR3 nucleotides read TGTGCCAGCAGCACTTCACAGGGGGGGGCCTACAATGAGCAGTTCTTC. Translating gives CASSTSQGGAYNEQFF. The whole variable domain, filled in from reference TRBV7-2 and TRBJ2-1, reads GAGVSQSPSNKVTEKGKDVELRCDPISGHTALYWYRQSLGQGLEFLIYFQGNSAPDKSGLPSDRFSAERTGGSVSTLTIQRTQQEDSAVYLCASSTSQGGAYNEQFFGPGTRLTVL.

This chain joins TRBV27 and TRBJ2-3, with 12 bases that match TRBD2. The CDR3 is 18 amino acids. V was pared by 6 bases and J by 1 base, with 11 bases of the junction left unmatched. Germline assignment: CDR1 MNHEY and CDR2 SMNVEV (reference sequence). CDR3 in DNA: TGTGCCAGCAGGGACTCAAATAGACTAGCGGGGGGCACAGATACGCAGTATTTT. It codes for CASRDSNRLAGGTDTQYF.

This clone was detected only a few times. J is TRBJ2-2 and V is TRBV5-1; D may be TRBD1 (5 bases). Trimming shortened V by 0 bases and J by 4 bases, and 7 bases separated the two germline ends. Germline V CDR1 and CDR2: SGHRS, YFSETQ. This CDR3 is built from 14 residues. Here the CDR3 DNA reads TGCGCCAGCAGCTTGGGACAGACCACCGGGGAGCTGTTTTTT. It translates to CASSLGQTTGELFF.

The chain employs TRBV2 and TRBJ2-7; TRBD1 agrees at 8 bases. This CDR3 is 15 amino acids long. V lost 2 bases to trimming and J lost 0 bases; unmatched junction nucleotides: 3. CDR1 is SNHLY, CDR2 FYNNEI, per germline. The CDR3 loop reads CASSERTGLSYEQYF. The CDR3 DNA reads TGTGCCAGCAGTGAACGGACAGGGCTCTCCTACGAGCAGTACTTC.

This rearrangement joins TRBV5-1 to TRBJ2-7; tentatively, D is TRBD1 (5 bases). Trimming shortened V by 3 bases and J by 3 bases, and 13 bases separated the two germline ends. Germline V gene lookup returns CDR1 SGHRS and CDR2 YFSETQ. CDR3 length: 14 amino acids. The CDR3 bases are TGCGCCAGCAGCTGGACCCCAGGGTTCTACGAGCAGTACTTC. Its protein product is CASSWTPGFYEQYF.

The CDR3 loop is CAISEGTGGAGANVLTF. In DNA, the CDR3 is TGTGCCATCAGTGAAGGGACAGGGGGCGCTGGGGCCAACGTCCTGACTTTC. The chain carries TRBV10-3 and TRBJ2-6; 12 bases line up with TRBD1. V trimming: 3 bases; J trimming: 2 bases; junction bases outside the gene matches: 2. CDR3 length: 17 amino acids. The germline CDR1 and CDR2 sequences are ENHRY and SYGVKD.

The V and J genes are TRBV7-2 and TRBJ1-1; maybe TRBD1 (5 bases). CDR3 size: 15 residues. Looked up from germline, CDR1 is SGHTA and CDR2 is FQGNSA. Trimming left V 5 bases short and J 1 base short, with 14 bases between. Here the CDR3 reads CASSKTARENTEAFF. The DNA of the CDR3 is TGTGCCAGCAGCAAAACGGCCAGGGAGAACACTGAAGCTTTCTTT. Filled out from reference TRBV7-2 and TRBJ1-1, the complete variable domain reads GAGVSQSPSNKVTEKGKDVELRCDPISGHTALYWYRQSLGQGLEFLIYFQGNSAPDKSGLPSDRFSAERTGGSVSTLTIQRTQQEDSAVYLCASSKTARENTEAFFGQGTRLTVV.

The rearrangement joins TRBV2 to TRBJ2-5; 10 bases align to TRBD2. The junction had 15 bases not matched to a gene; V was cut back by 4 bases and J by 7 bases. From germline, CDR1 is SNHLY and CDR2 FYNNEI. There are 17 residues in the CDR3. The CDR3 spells CASSVSLFSGGSRTQYF. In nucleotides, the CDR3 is TGTGCCAGCAGTGTTAGTTTGTTTAGCGGGGGGTCCCGGACCCAGTACTTC.

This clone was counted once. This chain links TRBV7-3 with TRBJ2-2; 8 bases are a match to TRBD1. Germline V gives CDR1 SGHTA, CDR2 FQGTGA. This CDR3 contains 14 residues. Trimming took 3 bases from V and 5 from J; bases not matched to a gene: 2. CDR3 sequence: CASSFYRGTGELFF. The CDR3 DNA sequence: TGTGCCAGCAGCTTTTACAGGGGGACCGGGGAGCTGTTTTTT.

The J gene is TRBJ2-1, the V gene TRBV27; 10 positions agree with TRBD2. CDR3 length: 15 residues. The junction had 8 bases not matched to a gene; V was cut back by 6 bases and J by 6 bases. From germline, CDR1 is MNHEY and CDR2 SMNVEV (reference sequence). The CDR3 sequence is CASSRAGGPLNEQFF. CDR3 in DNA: TGTGCCAGCAGCAGAGCGGGGGGGCCCCTCAATGAGCAGTTCTTC.

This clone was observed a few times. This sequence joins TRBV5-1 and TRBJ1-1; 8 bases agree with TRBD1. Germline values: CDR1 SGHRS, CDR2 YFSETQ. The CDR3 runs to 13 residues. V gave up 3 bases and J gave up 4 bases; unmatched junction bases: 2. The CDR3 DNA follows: TGCGCCAGCAGCTGGACAGGGAGCACTGAAGCTTTCTTT. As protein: CASSWTGSTEAFF.

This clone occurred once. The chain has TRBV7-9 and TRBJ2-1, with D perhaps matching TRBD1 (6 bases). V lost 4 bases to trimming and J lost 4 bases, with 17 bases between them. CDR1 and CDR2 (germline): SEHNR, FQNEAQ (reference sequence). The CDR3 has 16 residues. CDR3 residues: CASSSPRTESYNEQFF. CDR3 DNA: TGTGCCAGCAGCTCACCCCGGACAGAATCTTACAATGAGCAGTTCTTC.

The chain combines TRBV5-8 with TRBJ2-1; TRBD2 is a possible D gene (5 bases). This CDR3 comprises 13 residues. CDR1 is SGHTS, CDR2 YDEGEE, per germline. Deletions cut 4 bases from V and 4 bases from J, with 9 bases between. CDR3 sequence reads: CASSPRGYNEQFF. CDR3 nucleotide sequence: TGTGCCAGCAGCCCTCGGGGATACAATGAGCAGTTCTTC.

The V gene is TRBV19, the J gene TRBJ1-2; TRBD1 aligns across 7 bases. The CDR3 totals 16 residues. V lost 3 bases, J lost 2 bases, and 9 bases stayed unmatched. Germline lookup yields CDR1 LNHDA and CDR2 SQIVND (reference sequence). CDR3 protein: CASSMGSGTANYGYTF. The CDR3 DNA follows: TGTGCCAGTAGTATGGGATCCGGGACAGCCAACTATGGCTACACCTTC.

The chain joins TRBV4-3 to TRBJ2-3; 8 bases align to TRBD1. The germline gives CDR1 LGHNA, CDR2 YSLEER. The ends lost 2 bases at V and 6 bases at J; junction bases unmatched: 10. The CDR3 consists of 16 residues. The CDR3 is CASSQTTGAWGDTQYF. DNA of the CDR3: TGCGCCAGCAGCCAAACGACAGGGGCGTGGGGGGATACGCAGTATTTT.

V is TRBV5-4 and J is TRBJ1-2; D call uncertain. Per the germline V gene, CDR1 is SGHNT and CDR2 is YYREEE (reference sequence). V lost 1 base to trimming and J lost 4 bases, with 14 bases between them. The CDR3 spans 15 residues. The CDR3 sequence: CASSLRLGSGYGYTF. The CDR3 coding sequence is TGTGCCAGCAGCTTGCGTCTGGGTTCGGGCTATGGCTACACCTTC. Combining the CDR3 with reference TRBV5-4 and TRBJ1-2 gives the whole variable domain ETGVTQSPTHLIKTRGQQVTLRCSSQSGHNTVSWYQQALGQGPQFIFQYYREEENGRGNFPPRFSGLQFPNYSSELNVNALELDDSALYLCASSLRLGSGYGYTFGSGTRLTVV.

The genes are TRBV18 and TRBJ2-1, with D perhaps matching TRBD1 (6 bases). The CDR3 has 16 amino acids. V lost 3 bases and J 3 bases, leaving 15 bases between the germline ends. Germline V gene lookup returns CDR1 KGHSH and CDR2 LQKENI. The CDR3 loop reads CASSPSTGLDYNEQFF. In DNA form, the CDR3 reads TGTGCCAGCTCACCCTCGACAGGCCTTGACTACAATGAGCAGTTCTTC.